This TCR beta chain was sequenced in a study of blood T cell repertoires in COVID-19. Across the study: Samples representing acute and convalescent COVID-19 were sourced from the United States, Italy and Spain. The analysed material was cDNA or gDNA that came from T cells, B-cell-depleted T cells, or PBMCs.

Per the original data handling: Reference gene primer amplification yielded estimated nucleated cell counts. Some clones are missing from TCRdb's copy, which holds only in-frame ones; the method was immunoSEQ multiplex PCR. The V and J calls and the clone size are those of that table, but D and trimming were determined from the DNA. The sample lists about 210,000 clones, about 81% occurring once. This clone was counted a few times. There are 14 residues in the CDR3. In germline, CDR1 is LNHDA, CDR2 SQIVND (reference sequence). After removal of 6 bases from V and 4 bases from J, the junction contained 7 bases not matched to a gene. Seattle cases were enrolled at active infection and followed longitudinally.

The rearrangement uses TRBV19 and TRBJ2-3; 7 bases line up with TRBD1. The receptor comes from a woman aged 55-75 years with COVID-19, enrolled during active disease. The sequenced sample consisted of peripheral blood. CDR3: CASREGQQADTQYF. CDR3 sequence (DNA): TGTGCCAGTAGAGAGGGACAGCAGGCAGATACGCAGTATTTT.